This T cell receptor beta chain comes out of a study of T cell responses to AZD1222 COVID-19 vaccine (dated by TCRdb to the early 2020s). The study in broad terms: TCR sequencing was performed for 233 trial participants, of whom about 200 were given two doses of AZD1222 and about 25 were given two doses of MenACWY control vaccine. Trial participants were enrolled by age into 18-55, 56-69 and 70-plus year subgroups, with approximately 150, 28 and 58 TCR-sequenced participants respectively. Beyond this particular receptor, the publication reports: Vaccine-associated CD4 TCRs spanned the whole spike protein, with dominant responses in regions 160-218 and 743-854. No day 14 peak-response samples were available, so repertoires were characterized only after the peak T cell response. Participants were mostly white British and included more females than males, and it was suggested by the authors that clonal diversity may have been underestimated. A significant rise in spike-specific TCR breadth and depth was observed after two AZD1222 doses relative to day 0 and relative to MenACWY recipients. Epitopes outside the regions mutated in the B.1.351 and B.1.1.7 variants were reportedly recognized by nearly half of the unique spike-specific TCRs. Conclusions about previously exposed vaccinees were limited because only six AZD1222 recipients were SARS-CoV-2 seropositive at baseline. The 56-69-year group was small, and its depth increase did not reach significance, likely because of low power.

Cut back by 3 bases and 8 bases, the V and J ends lie 10 bases apart. Its CDR3 holds 11 amino acids, cysteine through phenylalanine. Of the read, only the CDR3 DNA is kept; its 33 bases are in frame from base 1. CDR1 and CDR2 were assigned from the germline V gene (reference sequence) as DFQATT and SNEGSKA. As regards this clone: Its specific antigen is unknown. One base away there is no much larger clone; base qualities are not given.

What this sample's time point label stands for: about 28 days (+/-7) after the second vaccine dose. AZD1222 recipients given second doses at about 4 weeks or at about 12 weeks were pooled, since spike-specific TCR depth and breadth were not found to differ between the two schedules. Vaccinee samples were obtained from the UK trials COV001 and COV002, which included a single-blind randomized controlled phase 2/3 trial of AZD1222 (ChAdOx1 nCoV-19) in healthy adults. For TCRbeta chain sequencing, PBMC samples from trial participants were taken at day 0 and at day 28 after the second dose. The CDR3 regions of human TCRbeta chains were analyzed by immunosequencing. The authors' pipeline ran thus. Repertoire TCRs were matched against a reference library of SARS-CoV-2-specific TCRs generated with the MIRA antigen-specificity platform. Breadth meant the fraction of unique TCRs that were SARS-CoV-2-associated, whereas depth meant the fraction of total T cells that were SARS-CoV-2-associated. Each spike-specific TCR was assigned to its reactive spike region and to a CD4 or CD8 class using the MIRA data. Log10-transformed breadth and depth values were compared by one-way ANOVA with Sidak's multiple comparisons tests. In its TCRdb copy, this immuneACCESS table keeps in-frame sequences only and misses some clones. Where compared with another copy, unresolved V genes explain less than half of these, and the others have no known cause. V, J and clone size derive from that table, while D and trimming were established from the DNA sequence. Recorded for this sample are 80,000 or so clones; approximately 83% of them occurred a single time. Roughly 10% of the sample comes from the top ten.

The sequence derives from an adult who received the AZD1222 COVID-19 vaccine. The receptor chain draws on TRBV20-1 and TRBJ1-2; D gene: possibly TRBD1, on 5 matching bases. The sample was peripheral blood, taken 28 days after the second AZD1222 dose. The CDR3 region reads CSASRAGGYTF. The DNA is TGCAGTGCTAGCAGGGCGGGCGGCTACACCTTC.